This TCR beta chain was captured in a study of blood T cell repertoires in COVID-19. Study information: PBMCs, B-cell-depleted T cells, or T cells were the source of the cDNA or gDNA that made up the material.

The trim removed 2 bases at V and 4 bases at J, leaving 4 bases unmatched. Germline CDR1 and CDR2: MDHEN and SYDVKM. The CDR3 has 14 amino acids. In the study's own analysis: From reference gene primer amplification, estimates of nucleated cell counts were derived. The protocol was immunoSEQ multiplex PCR, while the TCRdb copy is restricted to in-frame clones and leaves out a portion. The D gene and trimming were derived from the DNA, and the V and J assignments and clone size from that table. The data contain about 110,000 clones, roughly 76% of them singletons. The receptor was isolated from a woman aged 55-70 years with acute or convalescent COVID-19. The rearrangement joins TRBV28 to TRBJ1-2; 7 bases fit TRBD1. Sample: peripheral blood. The DNA of the CDR3 is TGTGCCAGCAGTTTAGATCAGGGGGGCTATGGCTACACCTTC. Residues: CASSLDQGGYGYTF.